The 19 T cell receptor beta chains reported below all come from one sample, sequenced in a study of T cells in Graves' hyperthyroidism and ophthalmopathy. RNA transcripts yielded amplified TCR beta CDR3 regions. A set of HTBI primers served as the primers for a first-round RT-PCR of the TCR CDR3. TCRdb reprocessed the multiplex PCR reads with MiXCR, giving one entry per CDR3 protein. The table has about 600,000 distinct CDR3 sequences, about 16% seen once. The sample was blood. These TCRs come from a woman in her 40s with Graves' ophthalmopathy.

In its sample, this clonotype was seen a few times. V is TRBV19 and J is TRBJ1-2; no definite D call. The CDR3 covers 13 residues. V lost 0 bases and J 6 bases, leaving 8 bases between the germline ends. The V gene's germline CDR1 is LNHDA and CDR2 SQIVND (reference sequence). The CDR3 DNA is TGTGCCAGTAGTATAGACCTCTCCCATGGCTACACCTTC. Translation gives CASSIDLSHGYTF.

In regard to this clonotype: A much larger clone sits a single nucleotide away, making a read error possible. V usage is TRBV30 and J usage is TRBJ2-6; 7 nucleotides line up with TRBD1. With 0 bases clipped from V and 10 bases from J, the junction kept 6 bases outside the gene matches. The CDR3 sequence is 14 residues long. The germline CDR1 and CDR2 sequences are GTSNPN and SVGIG (reference sequence). The CDR3 is CAWSVGRQGNVLTF. In nucleotides, the CDR3 is TGTGCCTGGAGTGTCGGACGACAGGGTAACGTCCTGACTTTC.

Ten or more counts support this clonotype. The gene calls are TRBV3-1 and TRBJ2-2, with 7 bases lining up with TRBD2. CDR1 and CDR2 (germline): LGHDT, YNNKEL (reference sequence). Losses at the gene ends were 4 bases for V and 3 bases for J; bases not matched to a gene: 2. This CDR3 has 14 amino acids. CDR3 DNA sequence: TGTGCCAGCAGCCCGGGGGGAGACACCGGGGAGCTGTTTTTT. It yields the protein CASSPGGDTGELFF.

V is TRBV5-6 and J is TRBJ2-1, with no clear D. The germline V and J ends were trimmed by 0 bases and 9 bases, with 7 bases remaining between them. The germline V gene has CDR1 SGHDT and CDR2 YYEEEE. The CDR3 is made up of 12 amino acids. CDR3 nucleotides: TGTGCCAGCAGCTTGGTAACTGCTGAGCAGTTCTTC. Protein product: CASSLVTAEQFF.

The sample holds many counts of this clonotype. This chain joins TRBV2 and TRBJ2-3, with TRBD1 matching 11 bases. The CDR3 extends over 15 amino acids. Germline V gives CDR1 SNHLY, CDR2 FYNNEI. The trim removed 6 bases at V and 5 bases at J, leaving 7 bases unmatched. Here the CDR3 DNA reads TGTGCCAGCAGCCCTGGACAGGGGGCAGGAGATACGCAGTATTTT. Amino acids: CASSPGQGAGDTQYF.

This clonotype was detected many times. The rearrangement links TRBV3-1 to TRBJ1-1; no definite D call. CDR1 and CDR2 from the germline V gene are LGHDT and YNNKEL (reference sequence). Trimming left V 1 base short and J 5 bases short, with 11 bases between. CDR3 length equals 14 residues. CDR3 nucleotide sequence: TGTGCCAGCAGCCAAGTTAACGGCGGAACTGAAGCTTTCTTT. This translates into CASSQVNGGTEAFF. Together with reference TRBV3-1 and TRBJ1-1, the CDR3 gives the full variable domain: DTAVSQTPKYLVTQMGNDKSIKCEQNLGHDTMYWYKQDSKKFLKIMFSYNNKELIINETVPNRFSPKSPDKAHLNLHINSLELGDSAVYFCASSQVNGGTEAFFGQGTRLTVV.

V is TRBV28 and J is TRBJ2-1; either TRBD1 or TRBD2 may supply D (5 bases each). The CDR3 extends over 13 amino acids. Germline loops: CDR1 MDHEN, CDR2 SYDVKM. Between the trimmed V and J ends, which lost 8 bases and 7 bases, there was a span of 15 bases. The chain's CDR3 is CASWDPASNEQFF. In DNA, the CDR3 is TGTGCCAGCTGGGACCCCGCCTCGAATGAGCAGTTCTTC.

Only a few counts were recorded for this clonotype. This chain connects TRBV5-1 to TRBJ1-2; 9 positions match TRBD1. V dropped 2 bases and J dropped 7; count of bases not matched to a gene: 3. CDR1 is SGHRS and CDR2 is YFSETQ in the germline V gene. This CDR3 contains 13 residues. The CDR3 DNA sequence: TGCGCCAGCAGCTTCACAGGGGGCCCTGGCTACACCTTC. Translation: CASSFTGGPGYTF.

In its sample, this clonotype was seen a few times. The chain joins TRBV5-6 to TRBJ2-1, with D possibly called TRBD1 or TRBD2 (5 bases each). Germline V gene lookup returns CDR1 SGHDT and CDR2 YYEEEE. CDR3 size: 16 residues. V dropped 0 bases and J dropped 2 bases, with 12 bases sitting between them. CDR3 region: CASSLEGRIAYNEQFF. The CDR3 DNA reads TGTGCCAGCAGCTTGGAGGGACGAATTGCCTACAATGAGCAGTTCTTC.

This clonotype was observed at least ten times. The chain carries TRBV2 and TRBJ2-4; a weak D match, TRBD1 (5 bases). Germline CDR1 is SNHLY and CDR2 is FYNNEI. The CDR3 contains 13 residues. V was shortened by 6 bases and J by 6 bases, with 12 bases between the two germline ends. The CDR3: CASRGVSVNIQYF. The CDR3 coding sequence is TGTGCCAGCAGAGGGGTTTCGGTAAACATTCAGTACTTC.

On this clonotype: One end of the junction varies from germline; a read error may be responsible. V gene TRBV12-3 or TRBV12-4 combines with J gene TRBJ1-2, with D uncertain. This CDR3 has 17 residues. The CDR3 region has the DNA TGTGTCAGCAGTCCTTCATCCGGACGGCGTTTACTCTATGGCTACACCTTC. Translating gives CVSSPSSGRRLLYGYTF.

This clonotype has more than one count but fewer than ten. This sequence joins TRBV13 and TRBJ2-7; no clear D gene. Trimming removed 4 bases at V and 0 bases at J, with 13 bases between. Germline loops: CDR1 PRHDT, CDR2 FYEKMQ (reference sequence). This CDR3 region has 15 residues. CDR3 loop: CASSSSLVRSYEQYF. CDR3 bases: TGTGCCAGCAGCTCCTCATTAGTGCGCTCCTACGAGCAGTACTTC.

The V call is TRBV7-6, the J call TRBJ2-2; 9 bases map to TRBD2. This CDR3 region has 18 residues. Unmatched junction bases numbered 10, after V lost 2 bases and J lost 3 bases. Germline CDR1 SGHVS, CDR2 FNYEAQ. CDR3 in DNA: TGTGCCAGCAGCTTACTTGGCGGGAGGGCCTGGGACACCGGGGAGCTGTTTTTT. Translation: CASSLLGGRAWDTGELFF.

As concerns this clonotype: Possible read error: a much larger clone is one base away. The chain joins TRBV20-1 to TRBJ2-1; 9 bases align to TRBD2. J gave up 6 bases and V 1 base, and 13 bases lay outside the gene matches. The CDR3 is 17 amino acids. Germline V CDR1 and CDR2: DFQATT, SNEGSKA (reference sequence). CDR3 protein: CSARGEGGLAGRNEQFF. The DNA of the CDR3 is TGCAGTGCTAGAGGAGAGGGAGGGCTAGCGGGGCGCAATGAGCAGTTCTTC.

This chain joins TRBV12-3 or TRBV12-4 and TRBJ1-5; TRBD1 is a possible D gene (5 bases). V lost 6 bases and J 3 bases, leaving 15 bases between the germline ends. The length of the CDR3 is 15 residues. This CDR3 is CASSYQGNHNQPQHF. The DNA for the CDR3 is TGTGCCAGCAGCTATCAGGGAAATCACAATCAGCCCCAGCATTTT.

This clonotype was seen a handful of times. Compared with germline, one end of the junction differs, possibly owing to a read error. V and J are TRBV5-5 and TRBJ2-1; D may be TRBD1 or TRBD2 (5 bases each). Germline-derived CDR1 and CDR2 are SGHKS and YYEKEE (reference sequence). The CDR3 is 17 residues long. The CDR3 DNA follows: TGTGCCAGCAGCTTGGTGAGGGGTGGCTTCTCCTACGATGAGCAGTTCTTC. Encoded protein: CASSLVRGGFSYDEQFF.

This sequence joins TRBV5-1 and TRBJ2-5; no firm D call. Trimming took 2 bases from V and 2 from J, leaving 10 bases between them. The CDR3 covers 14 residues. Germline-derived CDR1 and CDR2 are SGHRS and YFSETQ. The DNA for the CDR3 is TGCGCCAGCAGCTTTGGTGCTTTACAAGAGACCCAGTACTTC. Amino acid sequence: CASSFGALQETQYF.

As concerns this clonotype: This may be a read error: a much more frequent sequence differs by one nucleotide. In DNA, the CDR3 is TGTGCCGGCAGTTCGACAGGGTCCGAGCAGTACTTC. It codes for CAGSSTGSEQYF. The gene calls are TRBV6-2 or TRBV6-3 and TRBJ2-7; 7 bases are a match to TRBD1. The length of the CDR3 is 12 residues. CDR1 and CDR2 (germline): MNHEY, SVGEGT.

At least ten counts were recorded for this clonotype. The chain employs TRBV12-3 or TRBV12-4 and TRBJ1-5; tentatively, D is TRBD1 (5 bases). Trimming stripped 5 bases from V and 4 bases from J, with 9 bases between. The length of the CDR3 is 13 residues. This CDR3 reads CASSRQQNQPQHF. Here the CDR3 DNA reads TGTGCCAGCAGTCGACAGCAAAATCAGCCCCAGCATTTT.